This entry lists 2 T cell receptor beta chains sequenced from one sample in a study of beta chain features in type 1 diabetes. Sequenced material consisted of expressed TCRB transcripts (all of the isolated RNA was reverse transcribed). The data were produced by immunoSEQ multiplex PCR, yet TCRdb's version contains in-frame clones alone and is incomplete. The table shows 640,000 or so clones, with around an eighth occurring only once. Study observations and caveats: Shortening that was moderate but significant affected the TCRB CDR3s of Type 1 diabetes patients in all four CD4+ subsets.

Their antigens remain unidentified. The sample taken for sequencing was naive CD4+ T cells from blood. These receptors all stem from a young man with type 1 diabetes.

This clone was seen a few times. The rearrangement links TRBV7-2 to TRBJ1-5; D remains ambiguous. Germline V gene data show CDR1 as SGHTA and CDR2 as FQGNSA. Trimming cost V 0 bases and J 0 bases, with 9 bases left between them. This CDR3 comprises 16 residues. This CDR3 is CASSLAHGHSNQPQHF. The CDR3 coding sequence is TGTGCCAGCAGCTTAGCCCACGGTCATAGCAATCAGCCCCAGCATTTT.

This rearrangement joins TRBV7-9 to TRBJ1-1; 8 positions agree with TRBD1. This CDR3 contains 14 residues. The germline CDR1 and CDR2 sequences are SEHNR and FQNEAQ (reference sequence). The trim removed 4 bases at V and 5 bases at J, leaving 6 bases unmatched. This CDR3 is CASSSDRAGTEAFF. Written as DNA, the CDR3 is TGTGCCAGCAGCTCGGACAGGGCAGGAACTGAAGCTTTCTTT.